The source of this T cell receptor beta chain is a study of blood T cells in healthy people across ages. Trimming cost V 4 bases and J 2 bases, with 10 bases left between them. The germline gives CDR1 KGHSH, CDR2 LQKENI. This CDR3 region has 14 residues. This clonotype was detected only a few times. A second PCR of roughly 7 to 11 cycles used a sample-barcoded 5' primer and a J-beta primer mix. Via MiXCR, TCRdb re-called the 5' RACE reads, giving one row per CDR3 protein. The sample includes 1.5 million to 2 million distinct CDR3 sequences, 28% seen only once; the top ten take around 7.7%. This chain uses TRBV18 with TRBJ2-3; no reliable D call. The sequence was obtained from a woman aged 25 to 45 in good health. Sequenced material: blood. The CDR3 nucleotides read TGTGCCAGCTCACGTGCCAATCCCACAGATACGCAGTATTTT. Protein product: CASSRANPTDTQYF.